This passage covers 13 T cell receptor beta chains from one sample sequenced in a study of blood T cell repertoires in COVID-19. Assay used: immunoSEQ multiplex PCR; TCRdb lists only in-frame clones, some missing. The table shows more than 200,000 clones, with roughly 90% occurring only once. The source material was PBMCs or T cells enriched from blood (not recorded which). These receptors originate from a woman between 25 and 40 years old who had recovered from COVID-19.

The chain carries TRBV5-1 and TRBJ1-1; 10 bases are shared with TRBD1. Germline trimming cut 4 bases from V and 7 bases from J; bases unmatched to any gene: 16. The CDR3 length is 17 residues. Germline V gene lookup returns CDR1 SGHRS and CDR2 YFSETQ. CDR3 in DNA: TGCGCCAGCAGCGTGGGGACAGGGGTCCCTTCGGGTGATGAAGCTTTCTTT. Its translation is CASSVGTGVPSGDEAFF. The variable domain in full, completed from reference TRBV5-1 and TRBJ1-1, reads KAGVTQTPRYLIKTRGQQVTLSCSPISGHRSVSWYQQTPGQGLQFLFEYFSETQRNKGNFPGRFSGRQFSNSRSEMNVSTLELGDSALYLCASSVGTGVPSGDEAFFGQGTRLTVV.

The CDR3 bases are TGTGCCAGCAGCGTGAGAAGGACTAGCAATACGCAGTATTTT. Residues: CASSVRRTSNTQYF. The rearrangement joins TRBV9 to TRBJ2-3; the match to TRBD2 covers 8 bases. Germline V gives CDR1 SGDLS, CDR2 YYNGEE. This CDR3 has 14 amino acids. J lost 7 bases, V lost 2 bases, and 6 bases had no gene match.

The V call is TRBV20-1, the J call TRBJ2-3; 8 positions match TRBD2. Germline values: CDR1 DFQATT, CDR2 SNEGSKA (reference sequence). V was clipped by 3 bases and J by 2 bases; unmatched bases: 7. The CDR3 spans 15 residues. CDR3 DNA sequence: TGCAGTGCTAGTGTGGCGGGAGGTTACACAGATACGCAGTATTTT. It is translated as CSASVAGGYTDTQYF.

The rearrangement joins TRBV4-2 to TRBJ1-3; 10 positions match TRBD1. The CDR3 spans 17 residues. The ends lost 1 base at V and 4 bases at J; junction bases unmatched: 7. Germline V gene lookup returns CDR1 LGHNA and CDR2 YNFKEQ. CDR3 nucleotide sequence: TGTGCCAGCAGCCAAGTTACGGGACAGGGGAGGGGAAACACCATATATTTT. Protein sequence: CASSQVTGQGRGNTIYF.

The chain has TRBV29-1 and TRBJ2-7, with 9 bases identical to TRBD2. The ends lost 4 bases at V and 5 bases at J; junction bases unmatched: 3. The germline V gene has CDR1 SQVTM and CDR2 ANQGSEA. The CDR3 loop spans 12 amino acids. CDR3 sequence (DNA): TGCAGCGTTGGGAGACTAGCGGACGAGCAGTACTTC. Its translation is CSVGRLADEQYF.

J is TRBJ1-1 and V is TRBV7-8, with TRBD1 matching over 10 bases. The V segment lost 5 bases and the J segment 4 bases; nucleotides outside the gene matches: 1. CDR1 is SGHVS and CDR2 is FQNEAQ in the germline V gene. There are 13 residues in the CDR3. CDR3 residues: CASSRTGGTEAFF. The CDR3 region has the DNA TGTGCCAGCAGCCGGACAGGGGGCACTGAAGCTTTCTTT.

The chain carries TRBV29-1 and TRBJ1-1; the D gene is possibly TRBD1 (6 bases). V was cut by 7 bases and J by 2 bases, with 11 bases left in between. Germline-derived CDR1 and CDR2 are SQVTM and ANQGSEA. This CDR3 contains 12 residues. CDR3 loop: CSGYRANTEAFF. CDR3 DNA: TGCAGCGGGTACAGGGCTAACACTGAAGCTTTCTTT.

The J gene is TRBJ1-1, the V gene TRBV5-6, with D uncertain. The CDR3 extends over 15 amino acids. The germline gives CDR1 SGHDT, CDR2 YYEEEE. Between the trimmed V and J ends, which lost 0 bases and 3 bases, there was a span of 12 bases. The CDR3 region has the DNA TGTGCCAGCAGCTTGGATATTTTGTCGGACACTGAAGCTTTCTTT. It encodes CASSLDILSDTEAFF. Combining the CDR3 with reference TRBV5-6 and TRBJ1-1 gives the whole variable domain DAGVTQSPTHLIKTRGQQVTLRCSPKSGHDTVSWYQQALGQGPQFIFQYYEEEERQRGNFPDRFSGHQFPNYSSELNVNALLLGDSALYLCASSLDILSDTEAFFGQGTRLTVV.

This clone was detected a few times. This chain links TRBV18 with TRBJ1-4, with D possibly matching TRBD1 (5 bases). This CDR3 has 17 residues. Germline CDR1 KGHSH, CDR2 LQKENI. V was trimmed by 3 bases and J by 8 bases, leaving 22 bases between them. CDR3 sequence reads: CASSPTGTLKREEKLFF. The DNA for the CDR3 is TGTGCCAGCTCACCTACCGGGACTCTAAAAAGGGAGGAAAAACTGTTTTTT.

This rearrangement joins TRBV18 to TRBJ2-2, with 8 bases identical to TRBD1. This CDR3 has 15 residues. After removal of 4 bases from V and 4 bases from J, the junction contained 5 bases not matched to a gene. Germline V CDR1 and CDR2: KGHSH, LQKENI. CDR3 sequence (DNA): TGTGCCAGCTCACTTGCGGACAGGGCCACCGGGGAGCTGTTTTTT. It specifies CASSLADRATGELFF.

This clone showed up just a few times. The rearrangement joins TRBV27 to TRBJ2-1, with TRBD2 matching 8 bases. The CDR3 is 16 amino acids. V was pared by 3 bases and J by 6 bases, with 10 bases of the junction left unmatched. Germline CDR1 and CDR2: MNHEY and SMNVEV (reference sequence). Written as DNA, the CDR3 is TGTGCCAGCAGTTTCCTAAGCGGGAGTAGCGGCAATGAGCAGTTCTTC. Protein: CASSFLSGSSGNEQFF.

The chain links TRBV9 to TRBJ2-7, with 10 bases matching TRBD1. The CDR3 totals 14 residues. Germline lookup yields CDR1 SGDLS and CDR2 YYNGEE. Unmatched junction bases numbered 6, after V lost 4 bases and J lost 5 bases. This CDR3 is CASSLRTGGNEQYF. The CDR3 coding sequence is TGTGCCAGCAGCCTCCGGACAGGGGGAAACGAGCAGTACTTC.

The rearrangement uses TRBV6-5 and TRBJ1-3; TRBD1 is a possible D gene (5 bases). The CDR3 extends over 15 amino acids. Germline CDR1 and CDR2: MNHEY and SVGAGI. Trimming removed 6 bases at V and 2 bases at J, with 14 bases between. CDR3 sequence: CASSRGGRAGNTIYF. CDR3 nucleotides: TGTGCCAGCAGCCGCGGGGGACGCGCTGGAAACACCATATATTTT.